This T cell receptor (beta chain) was observed in a study of blood T cell repertoires in COVID-19. Study details: The United States, Italy and Spain were the sources of the acute and convalescent COVID-19 samples.

Germline-derived CDR1 and CDR2 are SEHNR and FQNEAQ (reference sequence). V lost 3 bases and J 7 bases, leaving 12 bases between the germline ends. The CDR3 consists of 13 residues. Seattle enrolled patients during active infection and tracked them longitudinally. Authors' data handling: Scientists estimated how many nucleated cells there were by amplifying reference gene primers. Only in-frame clones appear in the TCRdb table, and some are missing; sequencing was by immunoSEQ multiplex PCR. V and J calls and clone size are given by that table; D and trimming were obtained from the DNA. This table has 150,000 or so clones, about 90% appearing once.

The source is a man younger than 45 with COVID-19, enrolled during active disease. J is TRBJ1-1 and V is TRBV7-9; no clear D. The sequenced sample was peripheral blood. For the CDR3, the DNA is TGTGCCAGCAGCTTCTCGGTTTCCCTTGAAGCTTTCTTT. Translation: CASSFSVSLEAFF.